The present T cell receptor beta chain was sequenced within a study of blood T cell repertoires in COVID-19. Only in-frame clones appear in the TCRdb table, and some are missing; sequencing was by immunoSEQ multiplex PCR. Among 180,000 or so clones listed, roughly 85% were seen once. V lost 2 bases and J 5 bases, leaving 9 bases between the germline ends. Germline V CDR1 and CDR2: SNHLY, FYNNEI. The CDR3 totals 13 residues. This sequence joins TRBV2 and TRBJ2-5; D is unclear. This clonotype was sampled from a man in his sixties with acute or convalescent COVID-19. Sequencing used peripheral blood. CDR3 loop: CASSEYQVETQYF. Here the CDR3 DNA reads TGTGCCAGCAGTGAATACCAGGTCGAGACCCAGTACTTC.